The entry below gives a single T cell receptor (beta chain) sequence along with its context. Its antigen remains unknown. Specified time point: cycle 4 day 1 (C4D1), after five to seven weeks of nivolumab. Each patient relapsed following autologous stem cell transplantation, and prior brentuximab vedotin exposure differed. Purification of CD4+ T cells from thawed PBMCs was achieved by magnetic negative selection. TCRdb's table, derived via immunoSEQ multiplex PCR, lists solely in-frame clones and lacks some. The profile shows around 18,000 clones, approximately 81% of them singletons. This CDR3 contains 13 residues. Germline V gives CDR1 SGHVS, CDR2 FQNEAQ. V was cut by 1 base and J by 5 bases, with 6 bases left in between. The source of the sample is a study of PD-1 blockade in classical Hodgkin lymphoma. Findings and caveats of the study: The diversity seen at baseline in complete responders resembled that of newly diagnosed patients.

The J gene is TRBJ1-3, the V gene TRBV7-8, with D uncertain. The TCR originated in a human donor with classical Hodgkin lymphoma. The specimen was CD4+ T cells from blood, collected before the fourth cycle of nivolumab. The CDR3 sequence: CASSLDSRNTIYF. In DNA form, the CDR3 reads TGTGCCAGCAGCTTAGACAGTAGAAACACCATATATTTT.